This TCR beta chain was documented in a study of cytomegalovirus exposure and HLA in healthy donors. About this clone itself: The target antigen is unknown.

Primers: 60 Vbeta forward and 13 Jbeta reverse. Only in-frame clones appear in the TCRdb table, and some are missing; sequencing was by immunoSEQ multiplex PCR. Here the sample spans fewer than 200,000 clones, about 86% being singletons. Germline CDR1 reads SGHRS; CDR2 reads YFSETQ. With V trimmed by 4 bases and J by 3 bases, 14 bases remained unmatched. The length of the CDR3 is 19 residues. Study-wide points: The classifier reportedly diagnosed cytomegalovirus status with high sensitivity and specificity.

The chain uses TRBV5-1 and TRBJ2-3; 13 positions agree with TRBD2. This clonotype originated in a woman aged 25 to 39 in good health and CMV-seronegative. Material: PBMCs. CDR3 in DNA: TGCGCCAGCAGCCGCGGGACTAGCGGGATAAGAGTAGGGACAGATACGCAGTATTTT. As protein: CASSRGTSGIRVGTDTQYF.